This is a list of T cell receptor beta chains from one sample in a study of T cells in Graves' hyperthyroidism and ophthalmopathy. TCRdb analysed the multiplex PCR reads with MiXCR anew, one entry per CDR3 protein. Among more than 150,000 distinct CDR3 sequences listed, 15% to 20% were seen once. Sequencing used blood. These receptors were collected from a woman aged 45-65 years with Graves' hyperthyroidism. Each CDR3 is given with its conserved first and last residue. D genes are given only for firm matches. Size is omitted from some rows. Given values are once, few, many or a class for expanded clones.

TRBV6-5	.	TRBJ2-6	many	15	TGTGCCAGCAGTTACTTACCAGAAGGGGCCAACGTCCTGACTTTC	CASSYLPEGANVLTF
TRBV19	.	TRBJ1-3	few	13	TGTGCCAGCGGGCGGATGGAGGGAAACACCATATATTTT	CASGRMEGNTIYF
TRBV5-1	.	TRBJ2-1	many	15	TGCGCCAGCAGCAGTCGCCCGGGGACCTACAATGAGCAGTTCTTC	CASSSRPGTYNEQFF
TRBV18	.	TRBJ1-3	.	14	TGTGCCAGCTCAACAGGGATTTCTGGAAACACCATATATTTT	CASSTGISGNTIYF
TRBV5-1	TRBD1	TRBJ1-1	many	15	TGCGCCAGCAGCTTGGAGGGACAGGGAGGCACTGAAGCTTTCTTT	CASSLEGQGGTEAFF
TRBV5-1	.	TRBJ1-1	many	15	TGCGCCAGCAGCTGGGATCCAGCGAGGGGCACTGAAGCTTTCTTT	CASSWDPARGTEAFF
TRBV5-4	.	TRBJ1-1	.	15	TGTGCCAGCAGCTTAGGGCCGGGATGGCCCGACGAAGCTTTCTTT	CASSLGPGWPDEAFF
TRBV6-2/TRBV6-3	.	TRBJ2-7	.	13	TGTGCCAGCAGTTCTAACTTACTTTACGAGCAGTACTTC	CASSSNLLYEQYF
TRBV15	TRBD1	TRBJ1-1	few	17	TGTGCCACCAGCAGGTCCCGACAGGGAGCTCGTGGCACTGAAGCTTTCTTT	CATSRSRQGARGTEAFF
TRBV6-1	.	TRBJ2-3	many	13	TGTGCCAGCAGTCCCAGGGTTACAGATACGCAGTATTTT	CASSPRVTDTQYF
TRBV6-1	.	TRBJ1-5	many	14	TGTGCCAGCAGTGTACAGGGTTTCCCTCAGCCCCAGCATTTT	CASSVQGFPQPQHF
TRBV6-1	TRBD1	TRBJ1-5	many	14	TGTGCCAGCAGTTGGACAGGGAGCGATCAGCCCCAGCATTTT	CASSWTGSDQPQHF
TRBV2	TRBD1	TRBJ2-2	.	14	TGTGCCAGTACACGACAGGGGAACACCGGGGAGCTGTTTTTT	CASTRQGNTGELFF
TRBV18	.	TRBJ2-1	.	13	TGTGCCAGCTCACCTTCTACCTACAATGAGCAGTTCTTC	CASSPSTYNEQFF
TRBV11-2	.	TRBJ2-7	many	14	TGTGCCAGCAGCTTAGGTGCGAGCTCCTACGAGCAGTACTTC	CASSLGASSYEQYF
TRBV6-2/TRBV6-3	.	TRBJ1-5	many	14	TGTGCCAGCAGTTACCGGGACCCCAGCCGGCCCCAGCATTTT	CASSYRDPSRPQHF
TRBV10-2	.	TRBJ1-1	.	15	TGCGCCAGCCAACGAAGGGGCACGGTTAACACTGAAGCTTTCTTT	CASQRRGTVNTEAFF
TRBV7-9	TRBD2	TRBJ2-2	.	18	TGCGCCAGCAGCTGGCCACTAGCGGGGGGGGCCAACACCGGGGAGCTGTTTTTT	CASSWPLAGGANTGELFF
TRBV7-2	TRBD1	TRBJ2-1	many	13	TGTGCCAGCAGCTTAGGCACAGGGGGCATTCAGTTCTTC	CASSLGTGGIQFF
TRBV7-6	.	TRBJ2-7	many	13	TGTGCCAGCAGCTCAGGGATGACCTACGAGCAGTACTTC	CASSSGMTYEQYF
TRBV7-3	.	TRBJ2-3	.	12	TGTGCCAGCAGCTTAATTCCGGGCACGCAGTATTTT	CASSLIPGTQYF
TRBV6-5	.	TRBJ1-2	many	14	TGTGCCAGCAGTTACTCCCCAGAGGCGGGAGGCTACACCTTC	CASSYSPEAGGYTF
TRBV29-1	.	TRBJ1-3	.	13	TGCAGCATCAAGGCAGCGGGTGGAAACACCATATATTTT	CSIKAAGGNTIYF
TRBV5-8	.	TRBJ1-5	many	16	TGTGCCAGCAGCTTGGGCCGAGGGGGGACGAATCAGCCCCAGCATTTT	CASSLGRGGTNQPQHF
TRBV29-1	.	TRBJ1-1	many	15	TGCAGCGTTGGGCCCAACCCGGACATGAACACTGAAGCTTTCTTT	CSVGPNPDMNTEAFF
TRBV6-1	.	TRBJ1-1	many	14	TGTGCCAGCAGTCCAAAGTATCGGGGTACTGAAGCTTTCTTT	CASSPKYRGTEAFF
TRBV7-9	TRBD2	TRBJ2-5	many	16	TGTGCCAGCAGCGTCCCGGGACTAGCGGGGGGAGAGACCCAGTACTTC	CASSVPGLAGGETQYF
TRBV4-1	TRBD2	TRBJ2-5	many	15	TGCGCCAGCAGCCAAGTAGCGGGGGGGCTGGAGACCCAGTACTTC	CASSQVAGGLETQYF
TRBV24-1	.	TRBJ2-1	.	17	TGTGCCACCAGTGATTTAACTAGCCGGAGCTCCTACAATGAGCAGTTCTTC	CATSDLTSRSSYNEQFF
TRBV7-2	.	TRBJ1-3	once	13	TGTGCCTGCGTGAAAGCCTCTGGAAACACCATATATTTT	CACVKASGNTIYF
TRBV6-1	.	TRBJ2-7	many	13	TGTGCCAGCAGTGATATCGGCGTTTACGAGCAGTACTTC	CASSDIGVYEQYF
TRBV20-1	.	TRBJ1-6	many	13	TGCAGTGCTAGAGATTTCAGTCCCCTTTCCCTCCACTTT	CSARDFSPLSLHF
TRBV7-2	TRBD2	TRBJ2-3	.	16	TGTGCCAGCAGCCCGGATTCTAGCGGGGCAGGGGATACGCAGTATTTT	CASSPDSSGAGDTQYF
TRBV7-9	TRBD1	TRBJ2-2	many	15	TGTGCCAGCAGCCAAGGACAGGGGGGCACCGGGGAGCTGTTTTTT	CASSQGQGGTGELFF
TRBV2	.	TRBJ1-6	many	15	TGTGCCACCAGAGCATCGGCTGGTGGCAATTCACCCCTCCACTTT	CATRASAGGNSPLHF
TRBV19	.	TRBJ2-1	.	11	TGTGCCAGTAGTAATCAGGGAGAGCAGTTCTTC	CASSNQGEQFF
TRBV7-2	.	TRBJ2-7	many	14	TGTGCCAGCAGTTATGGGGGGGGCCTTTACGAGCAGTACTTC	CASSYGGGLYEQYF
TRBV19	.	TRBJ1-6	.	16	TGTGCCAGTAGTACAAGTCGACAGCACTATAATTCACCCCTCCACTTT	CASSTSRQHYNSPLHF
TRBV20-1	TRBD2	TRBJ2-1	many	16	TGCAGTGCTAGAGGGTTAAGCGGCGGGGGGGCTCGGGAGCAGTTCTTC	CSARGLSGGGAREQFF
TRBV11-2	.	TRBJ2-3	.	14	TGTGCCAACAGCTTAGCAGCAAGCACAGATACGCAGTATTTT	CANSLAASTDTQYF
TRBV2	.	TRBJ2-5	many	13	TGTGCCAGCAGTGGTAGGGGCGGAGAGACCCAGTACTTC	CASSGRGGETQYF
TRBV14	.	TRBJ1-1	many	13	TGTGCCAGCAGCCTCGGGACTTTCGACGAAGCTTTCTTT	CASSLGTFDEAFF
TRBV5-1	.	TRBJ2-3	.	15	TGCGCCAGCACCCCTTCGGGGATAGGCACAGATACGCAGTATTTT	CASTPSGIGTDTQYF
TRBV29-1	TRBD1	TRBJ2-7	.	16	TGCAGCGTTGAGACGCCCGGGACAGGGTTTTTGTACGAGCAGTACTTC	CSVETPGTGFLYEQYF
TRBV12-3/TRBV12-4	.	TRBJ1-6	many	13	TGTGCCAGCAGTTTAGGAGAATATGGGAATCTCCACTTT	CASSLGEYGNLHF
TRBV12-3/TRBV12-4	TRBD1	TRBJ1-1	many	16	TGTGCCAGCAGCCTCAGGGGGACCATAATGAACACTGAAGCTTTCTTT	CASSLRGTIMNTEAFF
TRBV27	TRBD1	TRBJ2-7	many	13	TGTGCCAGCAGTTCAGGGGGTTCCTACGAGCAGTACTTC	CASSSGGSYEQYF
TRBV5-1	TRBD2	TRBJ2-5	many	18	TGCGCCAGCAGCCCAAGACTAGCGGGGGGGCCTACGGGAGAGACCCAGTACTTC	CASSPRLAGGPTGETQYF
TRBV27	TRBD1	TRBJ1-2	few	14	TGTGCCAGCAGTTTCGGACAGGGGCCCTATGGCTACACCTTC	CASSFGQGPYGYTF
TRBV28	.	TRBJ1-5	many	17	TGTGCCAGCAGTGGAGCTAATCTAAGGTATAGCAATCAGCCCCAGCATTTT	CASSGANLRYSNQPQHF
TRBV7-8	.	TRBJ2-7	many	16	TGTGCCAGCAGCTTCCCACAGGGGCCGGGAGCGGGAGAGCAGTACTTC	CASSFPQGPGAGEQYF
TRBV7-8	TRBD1	TRBJ2-5	many	19	TGTGCCAGCAGCTTAGGTAGCCCCCGGACAGGGTGGGTCAGCGAGACCCAGTACTTC	CASSLGSPRTGWVSETQYF
TRBV19	TRBD1	TRBJ1-3	many	15	TGTGCCAGTAGTCGACAGGGCTCGGCTGGAAACACCATATATTTT	CASSRQGSAGNTIYF